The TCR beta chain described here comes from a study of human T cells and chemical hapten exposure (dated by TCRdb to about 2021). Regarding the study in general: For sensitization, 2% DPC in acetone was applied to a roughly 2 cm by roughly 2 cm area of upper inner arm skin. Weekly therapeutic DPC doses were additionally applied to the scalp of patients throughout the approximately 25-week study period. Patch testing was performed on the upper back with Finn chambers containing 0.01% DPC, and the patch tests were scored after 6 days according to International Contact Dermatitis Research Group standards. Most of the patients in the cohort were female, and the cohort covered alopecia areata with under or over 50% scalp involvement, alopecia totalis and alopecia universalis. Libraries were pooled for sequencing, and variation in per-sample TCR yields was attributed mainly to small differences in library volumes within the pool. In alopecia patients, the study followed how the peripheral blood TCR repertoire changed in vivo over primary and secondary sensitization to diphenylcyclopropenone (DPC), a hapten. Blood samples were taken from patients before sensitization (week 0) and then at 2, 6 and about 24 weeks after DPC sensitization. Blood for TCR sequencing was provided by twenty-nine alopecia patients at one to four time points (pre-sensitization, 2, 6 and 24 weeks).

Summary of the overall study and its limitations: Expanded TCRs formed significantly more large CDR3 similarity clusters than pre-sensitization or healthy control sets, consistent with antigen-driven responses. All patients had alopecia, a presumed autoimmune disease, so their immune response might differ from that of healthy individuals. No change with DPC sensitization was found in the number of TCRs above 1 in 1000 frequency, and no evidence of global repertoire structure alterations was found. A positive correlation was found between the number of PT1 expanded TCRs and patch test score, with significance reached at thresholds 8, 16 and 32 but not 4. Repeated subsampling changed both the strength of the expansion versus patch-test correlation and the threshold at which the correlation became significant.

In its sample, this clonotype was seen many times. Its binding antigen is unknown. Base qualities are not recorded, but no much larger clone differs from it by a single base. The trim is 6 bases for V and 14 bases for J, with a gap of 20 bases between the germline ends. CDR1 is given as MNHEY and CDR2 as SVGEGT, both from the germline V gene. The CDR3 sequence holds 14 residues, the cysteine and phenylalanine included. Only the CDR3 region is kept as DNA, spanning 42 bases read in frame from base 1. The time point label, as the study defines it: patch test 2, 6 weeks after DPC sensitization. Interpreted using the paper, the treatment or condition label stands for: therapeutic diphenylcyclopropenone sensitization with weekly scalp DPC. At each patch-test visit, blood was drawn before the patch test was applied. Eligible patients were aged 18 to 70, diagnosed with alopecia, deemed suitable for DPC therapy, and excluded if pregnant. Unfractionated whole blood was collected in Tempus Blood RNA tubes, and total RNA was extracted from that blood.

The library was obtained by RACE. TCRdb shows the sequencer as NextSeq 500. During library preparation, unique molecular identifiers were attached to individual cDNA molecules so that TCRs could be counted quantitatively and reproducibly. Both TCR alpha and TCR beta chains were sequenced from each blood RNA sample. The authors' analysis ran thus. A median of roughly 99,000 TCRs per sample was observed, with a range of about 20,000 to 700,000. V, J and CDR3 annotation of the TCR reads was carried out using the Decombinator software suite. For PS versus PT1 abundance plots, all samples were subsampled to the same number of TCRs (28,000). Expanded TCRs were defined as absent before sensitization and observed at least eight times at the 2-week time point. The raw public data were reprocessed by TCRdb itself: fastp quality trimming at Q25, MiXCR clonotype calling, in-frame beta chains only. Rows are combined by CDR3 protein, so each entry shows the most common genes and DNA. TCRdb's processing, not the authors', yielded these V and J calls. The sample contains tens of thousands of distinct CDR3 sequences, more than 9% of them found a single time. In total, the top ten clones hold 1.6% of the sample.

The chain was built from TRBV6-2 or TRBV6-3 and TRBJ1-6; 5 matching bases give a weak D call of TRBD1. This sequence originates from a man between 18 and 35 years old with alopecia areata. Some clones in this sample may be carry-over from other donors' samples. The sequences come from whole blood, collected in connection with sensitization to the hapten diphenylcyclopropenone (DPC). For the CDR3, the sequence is CASSYSGVGVTLHF. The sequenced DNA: TGTGCCAGCAGCTATTCGGGGGTCGGCGTCACCCTCCACTTT.